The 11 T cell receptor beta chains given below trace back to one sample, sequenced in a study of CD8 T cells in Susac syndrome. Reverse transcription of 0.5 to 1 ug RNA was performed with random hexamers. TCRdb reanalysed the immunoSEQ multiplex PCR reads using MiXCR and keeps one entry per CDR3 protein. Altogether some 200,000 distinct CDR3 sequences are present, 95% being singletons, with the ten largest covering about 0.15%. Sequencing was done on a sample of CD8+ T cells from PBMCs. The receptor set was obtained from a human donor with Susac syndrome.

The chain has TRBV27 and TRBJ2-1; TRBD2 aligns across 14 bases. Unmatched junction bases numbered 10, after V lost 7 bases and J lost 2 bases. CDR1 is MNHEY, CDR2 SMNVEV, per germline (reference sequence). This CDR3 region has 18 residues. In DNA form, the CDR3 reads TGTGCCAGCAACCCGGGACTAGCGGGAGCAGGTCCCTACAATGAGCAGTTCTTC. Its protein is CASNPGLAGAGPYNEQFF.

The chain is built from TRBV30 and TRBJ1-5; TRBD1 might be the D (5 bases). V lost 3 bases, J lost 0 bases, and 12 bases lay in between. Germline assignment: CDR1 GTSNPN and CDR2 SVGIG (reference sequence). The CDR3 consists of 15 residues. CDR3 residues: CAWSPGTYSNQPQHF. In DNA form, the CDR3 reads TGTGCCTGGAGCCCCGGGACGTATAGCAATCAGCCCCAGCATTTT.

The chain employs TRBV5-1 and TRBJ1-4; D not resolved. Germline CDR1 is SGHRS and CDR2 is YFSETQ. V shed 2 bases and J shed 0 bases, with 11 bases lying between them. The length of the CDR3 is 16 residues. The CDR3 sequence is CASSFLDRPTNEKLFF. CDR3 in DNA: TGCGCCAGCAGCTTTTTGGATCGACCAACTAATGAAAAACTGTTTTTT.

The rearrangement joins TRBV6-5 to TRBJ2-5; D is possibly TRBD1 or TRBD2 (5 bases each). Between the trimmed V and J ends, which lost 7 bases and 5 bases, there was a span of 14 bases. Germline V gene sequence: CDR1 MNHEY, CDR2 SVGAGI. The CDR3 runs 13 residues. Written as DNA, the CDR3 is TGTGCCAGCAAACTAGGTTGGGGGGAGACCCAGTACTTC. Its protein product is CASKLGWGETQYF.

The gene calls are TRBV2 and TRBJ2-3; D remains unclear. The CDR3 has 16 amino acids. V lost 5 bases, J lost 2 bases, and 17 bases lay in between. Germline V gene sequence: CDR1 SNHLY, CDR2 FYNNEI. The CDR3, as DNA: TGTGCCAGCAGTCTAATGGAGATTTCAACCACAGATACGCAGTATTTT. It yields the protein CASSLMEISTTDTQYF.

The CDR3 region has the DNA TGTGCCAGCAGTCCCCAGAGGGAGACCCAGTACTTC. It codes for CASSPQRETQYF. This rearrangement joins TRBV6-5 to TRBJ2-5; D not resolved. V was cut by 5 bases and J by 5 bases, with 9 bases left in between. From germline, CDR1 is MNHEY and CDR2 SVGAGI. The CDR3 loop spans 12 amino acids.

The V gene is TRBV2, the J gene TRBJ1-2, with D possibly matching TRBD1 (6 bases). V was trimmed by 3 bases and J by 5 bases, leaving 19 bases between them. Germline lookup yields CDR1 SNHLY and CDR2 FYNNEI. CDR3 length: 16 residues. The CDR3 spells CASSDREQGQGYGYTF. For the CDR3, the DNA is TGTGCCAGCAGTGATAGGGAACAGGGCCAAGGTTATGGCTACACCTTC.

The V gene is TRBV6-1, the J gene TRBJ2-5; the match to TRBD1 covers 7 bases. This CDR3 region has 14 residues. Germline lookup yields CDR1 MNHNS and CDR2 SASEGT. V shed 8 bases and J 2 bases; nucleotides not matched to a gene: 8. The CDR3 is CASREPGQQETQYF. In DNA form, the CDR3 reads TGTGCCAGCCGAGAACCGGGACAGCAAGAGACCCAGTACTTC.

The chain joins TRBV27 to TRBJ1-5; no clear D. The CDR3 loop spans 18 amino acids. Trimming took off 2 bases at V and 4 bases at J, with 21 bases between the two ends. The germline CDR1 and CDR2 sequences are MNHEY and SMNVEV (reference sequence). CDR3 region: CASSLRGYSELRNQPQHF. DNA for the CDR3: TGTGCCAGCAGTTTAAGAGGGTATTCGGAACTACGGAATCAGCCCCAGCATTTT.

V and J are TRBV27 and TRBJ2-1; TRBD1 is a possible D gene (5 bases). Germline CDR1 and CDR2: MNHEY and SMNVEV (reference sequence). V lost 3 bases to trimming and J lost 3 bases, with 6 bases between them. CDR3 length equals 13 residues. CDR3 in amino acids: CASSFQGYNEQFF. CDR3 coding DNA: TGTGCCAGCAGTTTCCAGGGCTACAATGAGCAGTTCTTC.

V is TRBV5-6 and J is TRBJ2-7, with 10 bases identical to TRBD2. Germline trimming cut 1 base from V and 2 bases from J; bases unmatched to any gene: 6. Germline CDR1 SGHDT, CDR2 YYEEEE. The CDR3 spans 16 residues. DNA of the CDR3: TGTGCCAGCAGCTTGAAAATAGCGGGAGGTCCCTACGAGCAGTACTTC. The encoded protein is CASSLKIAGGPYEQYF.